This TCR beta chain stems from a study of blood T cell repertoires in COVID-19. Measured with immunoSEQ multiplex PCR; TCRdb has only the in-frame clones, and not every one. Among roughly 150,000 clones listed, about 72% were seen once. The CDR3 contains 12 residues. The V and J ends lost 5 bases and 1 base respectively, with 6 bases between them. CDR1 SGHNT and CDR2 YYREEE come from the germline V gene (reference sequence). This clonotype was sampled from a man aged 55 to 70 who had recovered from COVID-19. The material sequenced was peripheral blood. V usage is TRBV5-4 and J usage is TRBJ1-1; no clear D. DNA of the CDR3: TGTGCCAGCAGTACTAGGAACACTGAAGCTTTCTTT. The encoded protein is CASSTRNTEAFF.